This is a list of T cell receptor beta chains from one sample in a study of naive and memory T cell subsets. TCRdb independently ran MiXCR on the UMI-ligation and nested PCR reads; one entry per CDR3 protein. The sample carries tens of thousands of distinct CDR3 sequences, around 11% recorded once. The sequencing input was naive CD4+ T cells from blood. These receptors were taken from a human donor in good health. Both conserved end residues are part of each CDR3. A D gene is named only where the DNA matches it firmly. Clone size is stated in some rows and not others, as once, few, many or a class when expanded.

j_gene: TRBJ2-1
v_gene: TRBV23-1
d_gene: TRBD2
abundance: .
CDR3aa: CASSHSSGSANEQFF
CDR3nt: TGCGCCAGCAGCCACTCTAGCGGGAGTGCCAATGAGCAGTTCTTC

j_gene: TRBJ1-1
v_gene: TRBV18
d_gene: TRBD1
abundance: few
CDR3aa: CASSSIIDRANTEAFF
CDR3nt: TGTGCCAGCTCATCTATAATCGACAGGGCGAACACTGAAGCTTTCTTT

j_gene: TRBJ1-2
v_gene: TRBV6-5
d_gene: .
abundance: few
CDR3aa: CASTQGVSGYTF
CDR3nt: TGTGCCAGCACCCAAGGGGTTTCGGGCTACACCTTC

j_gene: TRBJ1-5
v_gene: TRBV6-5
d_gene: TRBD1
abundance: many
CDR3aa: CASSKGTAGQPQHF
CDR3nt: TGTGCCAGCAGTAAAGGGACAGCCGGACAGCCCCAGCATTTT

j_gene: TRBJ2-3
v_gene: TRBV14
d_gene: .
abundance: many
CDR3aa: CASSPQPYVTQYF
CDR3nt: TGTGCCAGCAGTCCCCAACCTTATGTTACGCAGTATTTT

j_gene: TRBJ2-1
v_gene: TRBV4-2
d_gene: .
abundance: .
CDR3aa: CASSQDTDPFNEQFF
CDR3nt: TGTGCCAGCAGCCAAGATACGGATCCGTTCAATGAGCAGTTCTTC

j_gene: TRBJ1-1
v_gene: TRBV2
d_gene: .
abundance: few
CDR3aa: CASSEGPNTEAFF
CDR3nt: TGTGCCAGCAGTGAAGGTCCCAACACTGAAGCTTTCTTT

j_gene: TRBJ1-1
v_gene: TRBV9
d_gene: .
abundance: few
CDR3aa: CASSVQGTGNTEAFF
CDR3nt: TGTGCCAGCAGCGTGCAGGGAACAGGGAACACTGAAGCTTTCTTT

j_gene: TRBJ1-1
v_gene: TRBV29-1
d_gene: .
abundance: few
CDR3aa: CSVVLGGTEAFF
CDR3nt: TGCAGCGTTGTTTTAGGGGGCACTGAAGCTTTCTTT

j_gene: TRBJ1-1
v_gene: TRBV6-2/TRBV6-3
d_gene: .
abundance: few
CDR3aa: CASSYGRGTVNTEAFF
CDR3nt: TGTGCCAGCAGTTACGGCAGGGGCACCGTGAACACTGAAGCTTTCTTT

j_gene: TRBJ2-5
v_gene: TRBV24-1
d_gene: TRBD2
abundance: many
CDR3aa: CATSDYPAGAQETQYF
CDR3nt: TGTGCCACCAGTGATTATCCAGCGGGAGCCCAAGAGACCCAGTACTTC

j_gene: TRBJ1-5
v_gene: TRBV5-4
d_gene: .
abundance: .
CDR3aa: CASSLDRYQPQHF
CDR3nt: TGTGCCAGCAGCTTGGACAGGTATCAGCCCCAGCATTTT

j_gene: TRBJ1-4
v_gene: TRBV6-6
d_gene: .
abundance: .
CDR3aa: CASTKRGTTNEKLFF
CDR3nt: TGTGCCAGCACCAAACGGGGGACTACTAATGAAAAACTGTTTTTT

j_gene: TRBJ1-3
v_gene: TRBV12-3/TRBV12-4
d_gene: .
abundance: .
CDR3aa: CASSFSWTSGNTIYF
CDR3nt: TGTGCCAGCAGTTTTAGTTGGACCTCTGGAAACACCATATATTTT

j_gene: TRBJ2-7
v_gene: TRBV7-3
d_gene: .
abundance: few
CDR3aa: CASSLGQVVPYEQYF
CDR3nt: TGTGCCAGCAGCTTAGGCCAGGTAGTACCCTACGAGCAGTACTTC

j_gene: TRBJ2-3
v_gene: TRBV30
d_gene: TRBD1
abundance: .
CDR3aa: CAWDRAPGTQYF
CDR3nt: TGTGCCTGGGACAGGGCCCCGGGTACGCAGTATTTT

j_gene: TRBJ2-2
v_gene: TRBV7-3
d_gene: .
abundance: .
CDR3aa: CASSLGQGVGELFF
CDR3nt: TGTGCCAGCAGCCTAGGGCAGGGTGTCGGGGAGCTGTTTTTT

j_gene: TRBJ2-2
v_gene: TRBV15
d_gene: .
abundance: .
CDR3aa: CATSPQGAGELFF
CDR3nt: TGTGCCACCAGCCCACAGGGAGCCGGGGAGCTGTTTTTT

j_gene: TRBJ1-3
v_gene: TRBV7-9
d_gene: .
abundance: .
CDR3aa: CASSLHGGAGNTIYF
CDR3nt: TGTGCCAGCAGCTTACACGGGGGCGCTGGAAACACCATATATTTT

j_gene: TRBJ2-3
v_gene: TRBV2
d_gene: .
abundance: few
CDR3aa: CASSEGLVVGPDTQYF
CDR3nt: TGTGCCAGCAGTGAAGGGCTAGTCGTGGGCCCAGATACGCAGTATTTT

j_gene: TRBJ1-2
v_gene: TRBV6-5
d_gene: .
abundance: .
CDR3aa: CASSSAGFYGYTF
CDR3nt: TGTGCCAGCAGTTCGGCAGGGTTCTATGGCTACACCTTC

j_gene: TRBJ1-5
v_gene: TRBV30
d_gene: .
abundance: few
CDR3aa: CAWSRQSNQPQHF
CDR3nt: TGTGCCTGGAGTCGACAAAGCAATCAGCCCCAGCATTTT

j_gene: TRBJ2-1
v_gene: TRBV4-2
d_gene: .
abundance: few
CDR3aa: CASSQDQGSSRNEQFF
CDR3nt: TGTGCCAGCAGCCAAGATCAGGGGTCGTCCAGAAATGAGCAGTTCTTC

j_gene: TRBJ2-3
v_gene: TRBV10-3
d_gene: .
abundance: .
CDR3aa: CAISAQFGGTDTQYF
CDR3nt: TGTGCCATCAGTGCCCAGTTCGGAGGCACAGATACGCAGTATTTT

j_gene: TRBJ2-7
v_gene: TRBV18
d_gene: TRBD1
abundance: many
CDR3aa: CASSPRGQAEQYF
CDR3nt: TGTGCCAGCTCACCTCGCGGACAGGCCGAGCAGTACTTC

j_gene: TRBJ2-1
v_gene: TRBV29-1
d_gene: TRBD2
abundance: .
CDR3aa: CSVSRRGVDEQFF
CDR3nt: TGCAGCGTTTCGCGGCGGGGGGTAGATGAGCAGTTCTTC

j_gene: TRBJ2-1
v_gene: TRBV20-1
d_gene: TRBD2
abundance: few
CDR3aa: CSARMDAAGGRNEQFF
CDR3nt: TGCAGTGCTAGAATGGACGCGGCGGGGGGGCGCAATGAGCAGTTCTTC

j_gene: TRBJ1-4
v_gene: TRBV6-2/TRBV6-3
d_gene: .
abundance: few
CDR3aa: CATSTRTTTNEKLFF
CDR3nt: TGTGCCACCTCCACGAGGACGACAACTAATGAAAAACTGTTTTTT

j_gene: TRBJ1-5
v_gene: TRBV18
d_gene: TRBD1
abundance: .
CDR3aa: CASSRDRGTSGNQPQHF
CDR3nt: TGTGCCAGCTCCCGCGACAGGGGAACGAGCGGCAATCAGCCCCAGCATTTT

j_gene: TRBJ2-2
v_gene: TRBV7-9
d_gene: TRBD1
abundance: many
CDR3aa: CASSRGQGVGGELFF
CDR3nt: TGTGCCAGCAGTCGAGGACAGGGCGTCGGCGGGGAGCTGTTTTTT

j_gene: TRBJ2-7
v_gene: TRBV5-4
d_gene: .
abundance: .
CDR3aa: CASSLGSSDEQYF
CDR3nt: TGTGCCAGCAGCTTGGGTTCCTCCGACGAGCAGTACTTC

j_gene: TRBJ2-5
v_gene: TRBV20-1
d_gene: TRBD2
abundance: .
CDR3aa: CSARSSGVETQYF
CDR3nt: TGCAGTGCTCGAAGTAGCGGGGTGGAGACCCAGTACTTC

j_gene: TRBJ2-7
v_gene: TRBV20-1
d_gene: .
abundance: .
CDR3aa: CSARDLSAGYEQYF
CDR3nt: TGCAGTGCTAGAGATCTTAGCGCCGGCTACGAGCAGTACTTC